This T cell receptor beta chain is from a study of beta chain features in type 1 diabetes. Study-level background: Healthy donors resembled patients in age, gender and cell yields. Study-wide results and limits: Insertions were fewer and deletions more numerous at VDJ junctions in type 1 diabetes patients. Small HLA sub-analyses could not settle whether HLA shapes TCRB rearrangement. Equally in patients and controls, PCR might preferentially amplify shorter templates. Shorter TCRB CDR3s, moderately but significantly so, marked every one of the four CD4+ subsets in Type 1 diabetes patients.

The study reverse transcribed the entire isolated RNA, so it sequenced expressed TCRB transcripts. Assay used: immunoSEQ multiplex PCR; TCRdb lists only in-frame clones, some missing. This sample has approximately 240,000 clones; 16% occur once, and the top ten carry approximately 0.087%. This clone showed up just a few times. What it binds is not known. The source of this sequence is a man aged 30 to 39 with type 1 diabetes. What was sequenced was naive CD4+ T cells from blood.

CDR3 loop: CASSLGSHTIPTNEQFF. The CDR3 DNA reads as TGTGCCAGCAGTTTGGGCAGTCACACGATCCCCACCAATGAGCAGTTCTTC. The rearrangement joins TRBV28 to TRBJ2-1; no firm D call. This CDR3 is built from 17 residues. CDR1 is MDHEN and CDR2 is SYDVKM in the germline V gene. The V end lost 3 bases, the J end lost 6 bases, and 21 bases lay between the germline ends.